The present entry profiles one T cell receptor (beta chain) with its context. The data were taken from a study of blood T cell repertoires in COVID-19. Original processing notes: Quantification of nucleated cells was approximated via reference gene primer amplification. Here immunoSEQ multiplex PCR was the method, and the copy in TCRdb shows in-frame clones only, minus some. V, J and clone size reflect that table, while D and trimming were determined from the DNA. This sample has roughly 170,000 clones; roughly 85% occur once, and the top ten carry about 5.6%. The CDR3 length is 13 residues. J lost 2 bases, V lost 4 bases, and 3 bases had no gene match. Germline CDR1 and CDR2: SGHDT and YYEEEE.

Material for sequencing was peripheral blood. The receptor's source is a woman between 45 and 65 years old with COVID-19, enrolled during active disease. The rearrangement links TRBV5-6 to TRBJ2-7; 7 bases fit TRBD1. The CDR3 here is CASSPGTAYEQYF. CDR3 coding DNA: TGTGCCAGCAGCCCCGGGACAGCCTACGAGCAGTACTTC.